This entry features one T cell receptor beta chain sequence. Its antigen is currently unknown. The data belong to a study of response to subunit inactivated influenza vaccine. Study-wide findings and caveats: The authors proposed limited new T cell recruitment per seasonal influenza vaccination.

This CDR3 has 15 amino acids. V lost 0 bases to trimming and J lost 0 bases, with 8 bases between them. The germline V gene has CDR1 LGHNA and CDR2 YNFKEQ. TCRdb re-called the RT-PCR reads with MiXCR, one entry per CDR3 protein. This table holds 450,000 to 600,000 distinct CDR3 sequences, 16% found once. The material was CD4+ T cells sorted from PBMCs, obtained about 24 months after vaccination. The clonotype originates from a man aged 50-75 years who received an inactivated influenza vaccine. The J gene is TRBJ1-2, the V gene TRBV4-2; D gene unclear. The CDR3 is CASSQETGSNYGYTF. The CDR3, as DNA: TGTGCCAGCAGCCAAGAAACGGGTTCTAACTATGGCTACACCTTC.